This entry lists 3 T cell receptor beta chains sequenced from one sample in a study of early T cells in non-severe SARS-CoV-2 infection. TCRdb reanalysed the 5' RACE reads using MiXCR and keeps one entry per CDR3 protein. Of roughly 70,000 distinct CDR3 sequences listed, 13% are singletons. Sequencing was performed on whole blood. The receptors were gathered from an adult who was a healthcare worker with PCR-confirmed SARS-CoV-2 infection or an uninfected control (not recorded which).

This clonotype has a count of ten or more. V and J are TRBV7-6 and TRBJ1-2; no clear D. The CDR3 is 15 residues long. CDR1 SGHVS and CDR2 FNYEAQ come from the germline V gene. Trimming shortened V by 2 bases and J by 2 bases, and 12 bases separated the two germline ends. In DNA form, the CDR3 reads TGTGCCAGCAGCTTACTAGCGACCTACAACTATGGCTACACCTTC. This codes for CASSLLATYNYGYTF.

This clonotype was seen a handful of times. The CDR3, as DNA: TGTGCCAGCAGCGCCTTCCTAGCGGGGGGCACAGATACGCAGTATTTT. The encoded protein is CASSAFLAGGTDTQYF. The V call is TRBV5-4, the J call TRBJ2-3; TRBD2 matches at 10 bases. This CDR3 is built from 16 residues. CDR1 and CDR2 (germline): SGHNT, YYREEE (reference sequence). V shed 4 bases and J 1 base; nucleotides not matched to a gene: 6.

At least ten counts were recorded for this clonotype. The chain employs TRBV11-2 and TRBJ2-3; D is undetermined. The V gene lost 1 base and the J gene lost 2 bases, with 7 bases spanning the gap. In germline, CDR1 is SGHAT, CDR2 FQNNGV. This CDR3 has 14 amino acids. CDR3 sequence reads: CASSLVTYTDTQYF. In DNA form, the CDR3 reads TGTGCCAGCAGCTTAGTGACTTACACAGATACGCAGTATTTT.